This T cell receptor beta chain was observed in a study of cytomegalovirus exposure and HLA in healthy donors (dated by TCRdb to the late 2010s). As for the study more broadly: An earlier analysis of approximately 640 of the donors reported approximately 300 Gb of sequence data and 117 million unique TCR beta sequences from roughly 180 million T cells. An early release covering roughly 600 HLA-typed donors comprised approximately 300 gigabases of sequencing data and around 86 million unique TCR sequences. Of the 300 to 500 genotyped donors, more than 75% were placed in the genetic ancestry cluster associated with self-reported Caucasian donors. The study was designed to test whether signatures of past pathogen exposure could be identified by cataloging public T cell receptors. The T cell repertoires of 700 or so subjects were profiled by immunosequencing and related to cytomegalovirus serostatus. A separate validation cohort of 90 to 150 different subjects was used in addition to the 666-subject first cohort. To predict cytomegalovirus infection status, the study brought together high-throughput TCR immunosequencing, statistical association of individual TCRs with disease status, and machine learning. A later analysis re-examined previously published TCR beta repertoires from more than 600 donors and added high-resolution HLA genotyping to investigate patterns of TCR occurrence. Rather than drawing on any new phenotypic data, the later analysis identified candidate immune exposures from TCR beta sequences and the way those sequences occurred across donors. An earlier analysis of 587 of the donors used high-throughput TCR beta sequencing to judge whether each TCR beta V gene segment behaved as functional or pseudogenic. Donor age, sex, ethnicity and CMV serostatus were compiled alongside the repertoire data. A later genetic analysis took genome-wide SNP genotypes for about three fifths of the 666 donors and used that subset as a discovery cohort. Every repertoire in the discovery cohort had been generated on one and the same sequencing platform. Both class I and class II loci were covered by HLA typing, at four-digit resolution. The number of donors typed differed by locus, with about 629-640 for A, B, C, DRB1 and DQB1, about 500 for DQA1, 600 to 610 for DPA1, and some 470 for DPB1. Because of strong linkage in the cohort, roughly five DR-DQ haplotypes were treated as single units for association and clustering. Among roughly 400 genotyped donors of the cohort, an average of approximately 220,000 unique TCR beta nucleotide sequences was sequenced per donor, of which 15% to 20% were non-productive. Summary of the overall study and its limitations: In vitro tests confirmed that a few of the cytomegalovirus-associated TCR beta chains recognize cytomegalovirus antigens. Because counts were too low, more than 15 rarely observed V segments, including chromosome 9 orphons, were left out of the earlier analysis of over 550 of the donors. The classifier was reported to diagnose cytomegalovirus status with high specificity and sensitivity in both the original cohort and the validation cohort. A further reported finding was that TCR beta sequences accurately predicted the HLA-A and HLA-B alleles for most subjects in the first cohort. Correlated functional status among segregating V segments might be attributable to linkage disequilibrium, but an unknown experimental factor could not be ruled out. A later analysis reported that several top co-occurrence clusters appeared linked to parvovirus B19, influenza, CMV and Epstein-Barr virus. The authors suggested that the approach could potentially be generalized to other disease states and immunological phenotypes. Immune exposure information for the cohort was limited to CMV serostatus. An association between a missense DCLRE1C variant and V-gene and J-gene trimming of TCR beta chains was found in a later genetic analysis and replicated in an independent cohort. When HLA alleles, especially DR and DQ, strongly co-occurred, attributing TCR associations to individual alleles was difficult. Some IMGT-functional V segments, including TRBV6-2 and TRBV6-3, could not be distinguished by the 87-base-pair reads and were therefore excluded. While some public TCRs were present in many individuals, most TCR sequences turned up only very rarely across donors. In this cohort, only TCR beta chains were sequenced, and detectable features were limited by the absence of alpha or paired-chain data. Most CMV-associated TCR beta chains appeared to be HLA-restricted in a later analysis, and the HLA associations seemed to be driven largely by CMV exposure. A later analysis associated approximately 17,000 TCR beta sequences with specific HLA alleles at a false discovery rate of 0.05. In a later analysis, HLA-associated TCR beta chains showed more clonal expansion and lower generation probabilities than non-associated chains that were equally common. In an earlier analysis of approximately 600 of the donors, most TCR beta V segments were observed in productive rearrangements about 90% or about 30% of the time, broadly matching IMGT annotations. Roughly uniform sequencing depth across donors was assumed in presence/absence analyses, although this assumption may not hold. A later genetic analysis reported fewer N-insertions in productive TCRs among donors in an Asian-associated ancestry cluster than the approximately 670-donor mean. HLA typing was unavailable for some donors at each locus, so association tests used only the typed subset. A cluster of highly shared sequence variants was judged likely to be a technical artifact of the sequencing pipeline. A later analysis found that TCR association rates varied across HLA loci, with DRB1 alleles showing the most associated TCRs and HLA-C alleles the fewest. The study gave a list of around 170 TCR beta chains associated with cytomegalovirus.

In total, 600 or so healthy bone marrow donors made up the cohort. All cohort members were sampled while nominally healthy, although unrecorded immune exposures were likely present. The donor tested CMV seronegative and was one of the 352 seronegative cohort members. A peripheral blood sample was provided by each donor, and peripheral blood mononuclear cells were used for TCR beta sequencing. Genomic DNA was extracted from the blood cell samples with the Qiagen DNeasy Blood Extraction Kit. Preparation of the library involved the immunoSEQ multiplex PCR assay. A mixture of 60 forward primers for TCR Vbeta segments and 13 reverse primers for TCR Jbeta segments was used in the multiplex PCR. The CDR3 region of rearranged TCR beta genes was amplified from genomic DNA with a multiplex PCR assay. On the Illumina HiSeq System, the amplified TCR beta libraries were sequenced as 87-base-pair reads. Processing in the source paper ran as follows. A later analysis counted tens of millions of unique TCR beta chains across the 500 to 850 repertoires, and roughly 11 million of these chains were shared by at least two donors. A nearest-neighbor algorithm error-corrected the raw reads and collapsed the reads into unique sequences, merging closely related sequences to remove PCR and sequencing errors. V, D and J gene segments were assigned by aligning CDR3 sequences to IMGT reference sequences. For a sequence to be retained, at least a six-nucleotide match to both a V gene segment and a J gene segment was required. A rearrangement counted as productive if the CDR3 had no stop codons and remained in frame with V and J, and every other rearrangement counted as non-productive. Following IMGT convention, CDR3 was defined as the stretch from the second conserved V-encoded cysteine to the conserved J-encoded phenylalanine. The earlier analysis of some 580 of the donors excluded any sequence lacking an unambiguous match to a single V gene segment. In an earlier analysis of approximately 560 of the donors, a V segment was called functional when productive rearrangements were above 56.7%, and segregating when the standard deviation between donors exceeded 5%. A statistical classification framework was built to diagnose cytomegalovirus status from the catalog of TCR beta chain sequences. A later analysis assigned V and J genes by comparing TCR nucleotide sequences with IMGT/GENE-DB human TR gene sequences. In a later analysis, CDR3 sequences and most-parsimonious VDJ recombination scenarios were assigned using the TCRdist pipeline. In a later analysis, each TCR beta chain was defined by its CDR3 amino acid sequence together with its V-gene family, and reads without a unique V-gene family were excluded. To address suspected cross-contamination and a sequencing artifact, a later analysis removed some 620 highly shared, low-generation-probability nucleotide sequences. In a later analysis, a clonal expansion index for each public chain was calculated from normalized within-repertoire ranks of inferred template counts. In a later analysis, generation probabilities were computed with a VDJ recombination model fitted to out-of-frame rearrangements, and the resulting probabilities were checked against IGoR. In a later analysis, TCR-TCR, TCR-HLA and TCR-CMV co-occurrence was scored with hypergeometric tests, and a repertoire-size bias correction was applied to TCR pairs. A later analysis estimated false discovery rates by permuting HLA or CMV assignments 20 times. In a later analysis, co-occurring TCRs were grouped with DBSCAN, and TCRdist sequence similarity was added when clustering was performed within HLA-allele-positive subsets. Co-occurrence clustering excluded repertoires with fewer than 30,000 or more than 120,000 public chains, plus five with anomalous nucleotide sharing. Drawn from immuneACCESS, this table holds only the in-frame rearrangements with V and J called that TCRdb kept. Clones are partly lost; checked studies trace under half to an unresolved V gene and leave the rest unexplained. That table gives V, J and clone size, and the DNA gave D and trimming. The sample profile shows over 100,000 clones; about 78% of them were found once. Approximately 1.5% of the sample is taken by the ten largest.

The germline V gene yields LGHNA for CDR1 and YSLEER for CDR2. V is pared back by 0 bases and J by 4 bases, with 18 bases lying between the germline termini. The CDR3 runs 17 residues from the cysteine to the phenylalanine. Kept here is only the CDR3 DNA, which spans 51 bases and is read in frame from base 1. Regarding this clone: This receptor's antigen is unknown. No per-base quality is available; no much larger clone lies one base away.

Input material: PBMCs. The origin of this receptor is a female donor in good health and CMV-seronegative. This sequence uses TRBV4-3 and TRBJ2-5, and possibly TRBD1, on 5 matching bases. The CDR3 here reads CASSQEGARAIGETQYF. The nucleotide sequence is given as TGCGCCAGCAGCCAAGAAGGCGCCAGGGCAATAGGAGAGACCCAGTACTTC.